Each of the 4 T cell receptor beta chains below was sequenced from the same sample in a study of T cell changes during pregnancy in multiple sclerosis. Measured with immunoSEQ multiplex PCR; TCRdb has only the in-frame clones, and not every one. The sample has 38,000 or so clones, almost 90% seen once. Here the sequenced sample was CD4+ T cells from peripheral blood mononuclear cells, taken in the second trimester of pregnancy. The source is a female donor with multiple sclerosis, enrolled in a pregnancy study.

The chain has TRBV20-1 and TRBJ2-3; D is ambiguous. This CDR3 comprises 11 residues. With 6 bases removed from V and 2 bases from J, the gap between germline ends came to 6 bases. Germline CDR1 is DFQATT and CDR2 is SNEGSKA (reference sequence). The DNA of the CDR3 is TGCAGTGCGCACACCACAGATACGCAGTATTTT. It codes for CSAHTTDTQYF.

This clone was observed a handful of times. The chain joins TRBV6-5 to TRBJ2-5, with 11 bases lining up with TRBD2. The CDR3 is 15 residues long. V gave up 2 bases and J gave up 7 bases; unmatched junction bases: 6. CDR1 is MNHEY and CDR2 is SVGAGI in the germline V gene. The CDR3 region is CASSYTTSGSGTQYF. DNA of the CDR3: TGTGCCAGCAGTTACACAACTAGCGGGAGTGGGACCCAGTACTTC.

This clone was counted once. The chain couples TRBV2 to TRBJ2-3; 8 positions match TRBD2. Germline V gene lookup returns CDR1 SNHLY and CDR2 FYNNEI. The trim removed 4 bases at V and 1 base at J, leaving 1 base unmatched. CDR3 length equals 14 residues. CDR3 region: CASSVTSGTDTQYF. The CDR3 region has the DNA TGTGCCAGCAGTGTGACTAGCGGCACAGATACGCAGTATTTT.

V is TRBV7-2 and J is TRBJ2-3, with unresolved D. V lost 5 bases and J lost 0, with 12 bases in between. Germline assignment: CDR1 SGHTA and CDR2 FQGNSA. The CDR3 extends over 15 amino acids. Here the CDR3 reads CASSLVSGSTDTQYF. The DNA for the CDR3 is TGTGCCAGCAGCCTAGTATCGGGTAGCACAGATACGCAGTATTTT.